This passage covers 21 T cell receptor beta chains from one sample sequenced in a study of cytotoxic CD8 clonotypes in ibrutinib-treated CLL. This table comes from immunoSEQ multiplex PCR, and its TCRdb copy is limited to in-frame clones, with some not included. The sample lists approximately 100,000 clones; 70% to 80% were seen once. The material was PBMCs, obtained after 12 months of ibrutinib treatment. The receptors derive from a human donor with chronic lymphocytic leukemia.

V usage is TRBV7-2 and J usage is TRBJ2-7; 8 nucleotides line up with TRBD1. Per germline, CDR1 SGHTA and CDR2 FQGNSA. This CDR3 spans 15 amino acids. J gave up 5 bases and V 4 bases, and 10 bases lay outside the gene matches. CDR3 sequence (DNA): TGTGCCAGCAGCTATTTGACAGGGGTTTACCACGAGCAGTACTTC. It yields the protein CASSYLTGVYHEQYF.

This chain links TRBV19 with TRBJ1-1; 7 nucleotides match TRBD1. The ends lost 3 bases at V and 1 base at J; junction bases unmatched: 2. The CDR3 sequence is 14 residues long. Germline CDR1 LNHDA, CDR2 SQIVND (reference sequence). The CDR3 protein is CASSIRDRNTEAFF. Here the CDR3 DNA reads TGTGCCAGTAGTATTCGGGACAGGAACACTGAAGCTTTCTTT.

The rearrangement uses TRBV10-3 and TRBJ2-6; 9 bases are shared with TRBD2. Germline CDR1 and CDR2: ENHRY and SYGVKD. The CDR3 is made up of 14 amino acids. The V segment lost 10 bases and the J segment 4 bases; nucleotides outside the gene matches: 5. As DNA, the CDR3 is TGTGCCAGTCTAGCGGGGAAGGGGGCCAACGTCCTGACTTTC. Its protein is CASLAGKGANVLTF.

CDR3 DNA sequence: TGTGCCAGCAGCACCCGGACAGCCAACCAAGAGACCCAGTACTTC. It yields the protein CASSTRTANQETQYF. This sequence joins TRBV7-2 and TRBJ2-5; a possible D gene is TRBD1 (6 bases). The germline V and J ends were trimmed by 5 bases and 0 bases, with 13 bases remaining between them. Per germline, CDR1 SGHTA and CDR2 FQGNSA. CDR3 length: 15 residues.

The chain links TRBV5-1 to TRBJ2-1; D ambiguous. CDR1 is SGHRS and CDR2 is YFSETQ in the germline V gene. CDR3 length equals 11 residues. Trimming removed 10 bases at V and 4 bases at J, with 9 bases between. The CDR3 DNA follows: TGCGCCCTTCCGGAGTACAATGAGCAGTTCTTC. Its protein is CALPEYNEQFF.

The rearrangement uses TRBV11-2 and TRBJ2-3; 8 nucleotides agree with TRBD2. In germline, CDR1 is SGHAT, CDR2 FQNNGV. CDR3 length: 15 amino acids. The V segment lost 4 bases and the J segment 5 bases; nucleotides outside the gene matches: 8. In DNA, the CDR3 is TGTGCCAGCAGCTCCGTCGGGGGGGGCTTAGATACGCAGTATTTT. The encoded protein is CASSSVGGGLDTQYF.

This chain connects TRBV9 to TRBJ2-5; 9 positions match TRBD2. Per the germline V gene, CDR1 is SGDLS and CDR2 is YYNGEE. With 0 bases clipped from V and 5 bases from J, the junction kept 11 bases outside the gene matches. CDR3 length: 17 amino acids. This CDR3 is CASSVGGGGALRETQYF. DNA for the CDR3: TGTGCCAGCAGCGTAGGAGGCGGGGGGGCCCTCCGCGAGACCCAGTACTTC.

The rearrangement links TRBV6-5 to TRBJ2-7, with 8 bases aligning to TRBD2. V shed 0 bases and J 11 bases; nucleotides not matched to a gene: 3. The CDR3 totals 12 residues. The germline V gene encodes CDR1 MNHEY and CDR2 SVGAGI. CDR3 loop: CASSYSSGGEYF. The CDR3 bases are TGTGCCAGCAGTTACTCTTCCGGGGGGGAGTACTTC.

The chain has TRBV7-2 and TRBJ1-5, with D possibly TRBD1 on 6 matching bases. CDR1 is SGHTA and CDR2 is FQGNSA in the germline V gene. This CDR3 region has 15 residues. V shed 2 bases and J shed 7 bases, with 15 bases lying between them. As DNA, the CDR3 is TGTGCCAGCAGCTTATTATTGGGGGCGAGGCAGCCCCAGCATTTT. Translating it yields CASSLLLGARQPQHF.

The J gene is TRBJ1-6, the V gene TRBV7-8; 7 positions agree with TRBD1. Germline V lookup: CDR1 SGHVS, CDR2 FQNEAQ. V was clipped by 5 bases and J by 6 bases; unmatched bases: 10. The CDR3 has 16 residues. The CDR3, as DNA: TGTGCCAGCAGCCCCGGGACAGCTACGATTAATTCACCCCTCCACTTT. Protein sequence: CASSPGTATINSPLHF. The entire variable domain, with the rest obtained from reference TRBV7-8 and TRBJ1-6, is as follows: GAGVSQSPRYKVAKRGQDVALRCDPISGHVSLFWYQQALGQGPEFLTYFQNEAQLDKSGLPSDRFFAERPEGSVSTLKIQRTQQEDSAVYLCASSPGTATINSPLHFGNGTRLTVT.

This rearrangement joins TRBV18 to TRBJ2-7; weak D call: TRBD1 (5 bases). The CDR3 consists of 17 residues. The V end lost 2 bases, the J end lost 7 bases, and 24 bases lay between the germline ends. CDR1 is KGHSH and CDR2 is LQKENI in the germline V gene. The CDR3 protein is CASSPGQSGTRVAEQYF. The CDR3 nucleotides are TGTGCCAGCTCACCAGGTCAATCAGGTACCAGGGTCGCAGAGCAGTACTTC.

V usage is TRBV5-1 and J usage is TRBJ2-1; D is undetermined. Germline assignment: CDR1 SGHRS and CDR2 YFSETQ. Trimming took 4 bases from V and 0 from J, leaving 5 bases between them. The CDR3 sequence is 13 residues long. The CDR3 bases are TGCGCCAGCAGCCCGAGCTCCTACAATGAGCAGTTCTTC. The encoded protein is CASSPSSYNEQFF. Based on the CDR3 plus reference TRBV5-1 and TRBJ2-1, the full variable domain is KAGVTQTPRYLIKTRGQQVTLSCSPISGHRSVSWYQQTPGQGLQFLFEYFSETQRNKGNFPGRFSGRQFSNSRSEMNVSTLELGDSALYLCASSPSSYNEQFFGPGTRLTVL.

The chain is built from TRBV25-1 and TRBJ2-7; D gene ambiguous. Germline CDR1 is MGHDK and CDR2 is SYGVNS. V was clipped by 4 bases and J by 3 bases, with 4 bases between them. The CDR3 runs 11 residues. Here the CDR3 reads CASSGGYEQYF. CDR3 nucleotide sequence: TGTGCCAGCAGTGGGGGCTACGAGCAGTACTTC.

The genes are TRBV6-6 and TRBJ2-7, with D unclear. CDR1 is MNHNY, CDR2 SVGAGI, per germline (reference sequence). Trimming took 3 bases from V and 3 from J, leaving 15 bases between them. The CDR3 spans 15 residues. DNA for the CDR3: TGTGCCAGCAGTTATTGGTCTAAAAGGGACTACGAGCAGTACTTC. Its protein is CASSYWSKRDYEQYF.

This chain links TRBV5-1 with TRBJ2-2, with a weak D call TRBD1 (5 bases). In germline, CDR1 is SGHRS, CDR2 YFSETQ. The CDR3 is 15 amino acids. With 0 bases removed from V and 2 bases from J, the gap between germline ends came to 8 bases. The CDR3: CASSLEGINTGELFF. The CDR3 DNA reads as TGCGCCAGCAGCTTGGAGGGGATAAACACCGGGGAGCTGTTTTTT.

The chain joins TRBV4-2 to TRBJ2-5; TRBD2 matches at 8 bases. Looked up from germline, CDR1 is LGHNA and CDR2 is YNFKEQ. CDR3 size: 17 residues. V trimming: 1 base; J trimming: 7 bases; junction bases outside the gene matches: 14. The CDR3 loop reads CASSQGGTGGAGGTQYF. CDR3 DNA: TGTGCCAGCAGCCAAGGAGGGACCGGGGGGGCCGGGGGGACCCAGTACTTC.

The rearrangement links TRBV11-3 to TRBJ1-1; D is perhaps TRBD1 (6 bases). V shed 3 bases and J shed 5 bases, with 13 bases lying between them. The germline V gene encodes CDR1 SGHNT and CDR2 YENEEA. CDR3 size: 14 residues. CDR3 residues: CASSLAGARTEAFF. CDR3 bases: TGTGCCAGCAGCTTGGCAGGGGCGCGGACTGAAGCTTTCTTT.

V is TRBV15 and J is TRBJ2-7; 7 bases agree with TRBD1. V shed 1 base and J 6 bases; nucleotides not matched to a gene: 6. The germline V gene has CDR1 LNHNV and CDR2 YYDKDF (reference sequence). The CDR3 runs to 14 residues. The CDR3 nucleotides read TGTGCCACCAGCAGAGGAGAGACAGGGTTCGAGCAGTACTTC. Its protein product is CATSRGETGFEQYF.

The V call is TRBV9, the J call TRBJ2-1; 8 bases are shared with TRBD2. The CDR3 extends over 13 amino acids. The germline gives CDR1 SGDLS, CDR2 YYNGEE. V was pared by 0 bases and J by 15 bases, with 8 bases of the junction left unmatched. Here the CDR3 DNA reads TGTGCCAGCAGCGTAGCGGGAGGGGGACTGCCGTTCTTC. Protein sequence: CASSVAGGGLPFF. The entire variable domain, with the rest obtained from reference TRBV9 and TRBJ2-1, is as follows: DSGVTQTPKHLITATGQRVTLRCSPRSGDLSVYWYQQSLDQGLQFLIQYYNGEERAKGNILERFSAQQFPDLHSELNLSSLELGDSALYFCASSVAGGGLPFFGPGTRLTVL.

J is TRBJ1-1 and V is TRBV30; D not resolved. The CDR3 consists of 13 residues. Trimming cost V 2 bases and J 4 bases, with 11 bases left between them. In germline, CDR1 is GTSNPN, CDR2 SVGIG (reference sequence). The CDR3 is CAWSKSVGTEAFF. The CDR3 coding sequence is TGTGCCTGGAGTAAAAGTGTTGGCACTGAAGCTTTCTTT.

The chain has TRBV4-1 and TRBJ1-2, with D unclear. This CDR3 has 16 amino acids. The V end was cut by 0 bases, the J end by 8 bases, with 19 bases between. Germline V gene lookup returns CDR1 MGHRA and CDR2 YSYEKL. CDR3 region: CASSQEVGRSSDGYTF. DNA of the CDR3: TGCGCCAGCAGCCAAGAAGTTGGGCGGAGTAGTGACGGCTACACCTTC.